Here is one TCR beta chain with its context. Authors' processing steps: Amplification from reference gene primers served as the basis for estimated nucleated cell counts. TCRdb keeps only in-frame clones here, not all; method: immunoSEQ multiplex PCR. Clonal size and the V and J genes are those of that table, whereas D and trimming came from the DNA. The data hold approximately 70,000 clones, with approximately 90% observed a single time. The data originate from a study of blood T cell repertoires in COVID-19. For the study at large: Acute and convalescent COVID-19 samples came from the United States, Italy and Spain. PBMCs, B-cell-depleted T cells, or T cells were the source of the cDNA or gDNA that made up the material.

J was trimmed by 5 bases and V by 3 bases; bases with no gene match: 11. The germline V gene encodes CDR1 ENHRY and CDR2 SYGVKD. This CDR3 spans 16 amino acids. This chain uses TRBV10-3 with TRBJ2-5; 8 bases fit TRBD1. The sequence was obtained from a woman in her sixties or seventies with active COVID-19. Sequenced sample: peripheral blood. The CDR3 sequence is CAISDGTGGIQETQYF. The CDR3 DNA reads TGTGCCATCAGTGACGGAACAGGGGGTATTCAGGAGACCCAGTACTTC.